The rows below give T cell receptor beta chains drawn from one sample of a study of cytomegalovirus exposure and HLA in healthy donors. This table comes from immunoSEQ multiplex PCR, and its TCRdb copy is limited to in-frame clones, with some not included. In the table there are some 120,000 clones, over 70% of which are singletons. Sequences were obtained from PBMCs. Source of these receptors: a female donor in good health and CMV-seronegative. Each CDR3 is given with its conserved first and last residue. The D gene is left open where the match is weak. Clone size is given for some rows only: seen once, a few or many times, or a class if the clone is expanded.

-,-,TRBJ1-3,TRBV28,CASQGGLGNTIYF,TGTGCCAGCCAGGGAGGGTTGGGAAACACCATATATTTT
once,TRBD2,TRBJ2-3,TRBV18,CASSPRLAGTTDTQYF,TGTGCCAGCTCACCCCGACTAGCGGGGACCACAGATACGCAGTATTTT
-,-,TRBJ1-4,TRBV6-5,CASSLTVNEKLFF,TGTGCCAGCAGTTTGACAGTTAATGAAAAACTGTTTTTT
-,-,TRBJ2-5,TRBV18,CASSLGRQETQYF,TGTGCCAGCTCACTCGGCAGGCAAGAGACCCAGTACTTC
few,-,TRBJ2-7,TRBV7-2,CASSLAGGDISYEQYF,TGTGCCAGCAGCTTAGCGGGGGGGGACATTTCCTACGAGCAGTACTTC
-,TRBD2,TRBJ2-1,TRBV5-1,CASSTGTSGRVDNEQFF,TGCGCCAGCAGCACCGGGACTAGCGGGAGAGTCGACAATGAGCAGTTCTTC
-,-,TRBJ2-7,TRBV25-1,CASSARGGGLWREQYF,TGTGCCAGCAGTGCCCGCGGAGGGGGCCTATGGCGCGAGCAGTACTTC
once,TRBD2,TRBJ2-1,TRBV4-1,CASSQGTSGYNEQFF,TGCGCCAGCAGCCAAGGGACTAGCGGATACAATGAGCAGTTCTTC
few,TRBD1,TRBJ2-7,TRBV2,CASSEQGASYEQYF,TGTGCCAGCAGTGAACAGGGGGCGTCCTACGAGCAGTACTTC
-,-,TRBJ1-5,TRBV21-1,CASRGSGTQDLSNQPQHF,TGTGCCAGCAGGGGATCGGGAACACAAGACCTTAGCAATCAGCCCCAGCATTTT
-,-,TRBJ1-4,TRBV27,CASSPRGEKLFF,TGTGCCAGCAGCCCCCGGGGGGAAAAACTGTTTTTT
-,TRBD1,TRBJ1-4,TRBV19,CANSHPTGANEKLFF,TGTGCCAATAGCCATCCGACAGGGGCAAATGAAAAACTGTTTTTT
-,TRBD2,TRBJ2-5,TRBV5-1,CASSLAASGGVETQYF,TGCGCCAGCAGCTTGGCCGCTAGCGGGGGGGTGGAGACCCAGTACTTC
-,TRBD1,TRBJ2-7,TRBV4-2,CASSHLSGTGDNYEQYF,TGTGCCAGCAGCCACCTTTCCGGGACAGGGGATAATTACGAGCAGTACTTC
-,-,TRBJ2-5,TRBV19,CASSIGTAETQYF,TGTGCCAGTAGTATAGGTACCGCGGAGACCCAGTACTTC
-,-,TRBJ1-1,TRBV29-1,CSVVITEAFF,TGCAGCGTTGTAATCACTGAAGCTTTCTTT
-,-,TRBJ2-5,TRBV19,CASTEQGLGTQYF,TGTGCCAGTACGGAACAGGGTCTCGGGACCCAGTACTTC
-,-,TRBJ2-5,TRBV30,CAWGRGGYLTSGQETQYF,TGTGCCTGGGGCCGAGGAGGGTATCTCACCTCGGGGCAAGAGACCCAGTACTTC
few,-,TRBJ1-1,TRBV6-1,CASSEGTGGSEAFF,TGTGCCAGCAGTGAAGGGACGGGAGGATCTGAAGCTTTCTTT
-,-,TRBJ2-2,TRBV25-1,CASSESGLRTGELFF,TGTGCCAGCAGTGAGTCCGGACTAAGAACCGGGGAGCTGTTTTTT
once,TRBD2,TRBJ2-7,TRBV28,CASSSYSGGSYEQYF,TGTGCCAGCAGTTCTTATAGCGGGGGCTCCTACGAGCAGTACTTC
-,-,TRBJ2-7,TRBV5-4,CASSRDGSSYEQYF,TGTGCCAGCAGCCGGGACGGGAGCTCCTACGAGCAGTACTTC
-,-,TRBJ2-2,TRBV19,CASSRANTGELFF,TGTGCCAGTAGCCGCGCGAACACCGGGGAGCTGTTTTTT
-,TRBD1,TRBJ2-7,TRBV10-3,CAIRGTDLSYEQYF,TGTGCCATCAGAGGGACAGATCTTTCTTACGAGCAGTACTTC